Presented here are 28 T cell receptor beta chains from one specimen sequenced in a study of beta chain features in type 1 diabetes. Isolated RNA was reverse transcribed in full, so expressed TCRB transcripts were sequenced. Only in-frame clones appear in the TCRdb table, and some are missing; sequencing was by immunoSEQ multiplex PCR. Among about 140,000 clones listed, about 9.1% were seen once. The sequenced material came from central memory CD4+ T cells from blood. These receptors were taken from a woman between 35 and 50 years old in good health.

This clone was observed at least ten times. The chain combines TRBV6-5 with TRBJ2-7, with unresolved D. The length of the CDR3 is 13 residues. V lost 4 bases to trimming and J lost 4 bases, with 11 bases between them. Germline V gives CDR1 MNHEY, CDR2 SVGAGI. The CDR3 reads CASSWQRGYEQYF. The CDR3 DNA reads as TGTGCCAGCAGTTGGCAGAGAGGTTACGAGCAGTACTTC.

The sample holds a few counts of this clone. The CDR3 bases are TGTGCCAGCAGCCGAGACAGGGCTGGTGAAGCTTTCTTT. Translated: CASSRDRAGEAFF. The rearrangement joins TRBV21-1 to TRBJ1-1; the tabulated D call, TRBD1, remains unverified against the DNA. TRBV21-1 is a recognized pseudogene. CDR3 length equals 13 residues.

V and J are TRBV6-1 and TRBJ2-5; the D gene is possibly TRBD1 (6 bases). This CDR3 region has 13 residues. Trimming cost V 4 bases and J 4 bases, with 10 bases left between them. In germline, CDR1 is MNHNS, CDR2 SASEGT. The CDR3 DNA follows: TGTGCCAGCAGTGTACAGGGTGGAGAGACCCAGTACTTC. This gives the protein CASSVQGGETQYF.

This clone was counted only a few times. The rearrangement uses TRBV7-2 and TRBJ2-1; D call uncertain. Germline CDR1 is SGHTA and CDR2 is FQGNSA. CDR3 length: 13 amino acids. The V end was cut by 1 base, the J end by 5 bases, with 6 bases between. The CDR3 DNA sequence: TGTGCCAGCAGCTTAGTTCGTGACAATGAGCAGTTCTTC. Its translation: CASSLVRDNEQFF.

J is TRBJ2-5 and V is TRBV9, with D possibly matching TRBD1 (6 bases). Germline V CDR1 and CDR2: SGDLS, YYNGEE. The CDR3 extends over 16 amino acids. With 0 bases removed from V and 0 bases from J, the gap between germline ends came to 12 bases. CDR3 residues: CASSVGTDAYQETQYF. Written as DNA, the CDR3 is TGTGCCAGCAGCGTAGGGACAGACGCGTACCAAGAGACCCAGTACTTC.

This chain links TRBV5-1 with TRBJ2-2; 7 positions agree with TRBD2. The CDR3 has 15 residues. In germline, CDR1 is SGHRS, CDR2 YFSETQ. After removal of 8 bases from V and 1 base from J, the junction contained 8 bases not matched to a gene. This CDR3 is CASRTGTMNTGELFF. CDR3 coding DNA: TGCGCCAGTAGAACCGGGACTATGAACACCGGGGAGCTGTTTTTT.

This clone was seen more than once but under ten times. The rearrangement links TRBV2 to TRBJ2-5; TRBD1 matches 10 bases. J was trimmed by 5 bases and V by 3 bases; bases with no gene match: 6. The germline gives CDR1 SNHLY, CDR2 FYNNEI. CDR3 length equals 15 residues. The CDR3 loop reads CASSDVTGGFETQYF. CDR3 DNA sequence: TGTGCCAGCAGTGATGTGACAGGGGGCTTTGAGACCCAGTACTTC.

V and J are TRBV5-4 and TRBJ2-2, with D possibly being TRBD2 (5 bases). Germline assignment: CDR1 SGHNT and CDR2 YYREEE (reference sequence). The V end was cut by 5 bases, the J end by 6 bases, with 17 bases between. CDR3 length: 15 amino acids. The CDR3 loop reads CASSLPGGPSGELFF. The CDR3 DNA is TGTGCCAGCAGTTTGCCCGGAGGCCCTTCCGGGGAGCTGTTTTTT. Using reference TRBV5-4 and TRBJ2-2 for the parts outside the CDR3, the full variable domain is ETGVTQSPTHLIKTRGQQVTLRCSSQSGHNTVSWYQQALGQGPQFIFQYYREEENGRGNFPPRFSGLQFPNYSSELNVNALELDDSALYLCASSLPGGPSGELFFGEGSRLTVL.

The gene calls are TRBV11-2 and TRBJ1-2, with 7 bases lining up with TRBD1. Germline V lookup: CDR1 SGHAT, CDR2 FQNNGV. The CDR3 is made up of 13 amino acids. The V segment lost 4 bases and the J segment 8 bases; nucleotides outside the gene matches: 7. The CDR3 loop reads CASSSNNRGGYTF. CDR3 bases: TGTGCCAGCAGCTCTAACAACAGGGGCGGCTACACCTTC.

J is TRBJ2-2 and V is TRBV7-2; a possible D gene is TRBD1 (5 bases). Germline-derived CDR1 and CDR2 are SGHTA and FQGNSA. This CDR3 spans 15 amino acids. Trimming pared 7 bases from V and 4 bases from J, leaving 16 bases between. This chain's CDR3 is CASTQGNRVTGELFF. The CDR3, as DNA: TGTGCCAGCACCCAGGGAAATCGGGTCACCGGGGAGCTGTTTTTT.

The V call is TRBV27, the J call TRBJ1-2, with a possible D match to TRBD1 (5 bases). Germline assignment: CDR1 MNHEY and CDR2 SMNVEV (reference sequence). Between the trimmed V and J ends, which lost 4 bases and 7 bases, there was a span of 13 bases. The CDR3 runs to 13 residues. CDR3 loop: CASSSEGRFGYTF. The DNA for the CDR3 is TGTGCCAGCAGTTCGGAGGGGCGCTTTGGCTACACCTTC.

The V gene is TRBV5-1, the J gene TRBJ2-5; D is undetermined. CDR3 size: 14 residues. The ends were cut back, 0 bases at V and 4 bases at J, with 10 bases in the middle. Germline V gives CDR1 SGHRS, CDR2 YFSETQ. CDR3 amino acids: CASSLESAGETQYF. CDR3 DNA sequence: TGCGCCAGCAGCTTGGAGAGCGCTGGAGAGACCCAGTACTTC.

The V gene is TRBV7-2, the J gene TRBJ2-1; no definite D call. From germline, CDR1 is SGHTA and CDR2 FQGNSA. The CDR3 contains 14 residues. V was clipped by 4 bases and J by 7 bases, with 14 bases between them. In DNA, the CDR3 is TGTGCCAGCAGCTCCCCACCCGAGAGGAATGAGCAGTTCTTC. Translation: CASSSPPERNEQFF.

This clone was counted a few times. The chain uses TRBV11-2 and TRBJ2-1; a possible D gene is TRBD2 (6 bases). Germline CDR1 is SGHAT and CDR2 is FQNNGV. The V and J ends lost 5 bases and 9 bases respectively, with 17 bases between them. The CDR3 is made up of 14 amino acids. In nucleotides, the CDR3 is TGTGCCAGCAGCCCAGCTCCCGGGAGTAGTGAGCAGTTCTTC. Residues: CASSPAPGSSEQFF.

CDR3 residues: CASRGQGGTDTQYF. CDR3 in DNA: TGTGCCAGCAGGGGGCAGGGAGGCACAGATACGCAGTATTTT. The chain joins TRBV19 to TRBJ2-3; TRBD1 aligns across 8 bases. The V and J ends lost 9 bases and 1 base, in that order; junction bases with no gene match: 6. Germline V lookup: CDR1 LNHDA, CDR2 SQIVND (reference sequence). The CDR3 runs 14 residues.

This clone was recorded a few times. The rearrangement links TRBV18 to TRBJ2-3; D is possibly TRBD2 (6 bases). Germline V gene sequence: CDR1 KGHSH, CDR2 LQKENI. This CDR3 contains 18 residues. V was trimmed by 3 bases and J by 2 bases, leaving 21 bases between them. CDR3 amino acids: CASSPGELAGTYTDTQYF. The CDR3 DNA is TGTGCCAGCTCACCGGGGGAACTTGCGGGAACATACACAGATACGCAGTATTTT.

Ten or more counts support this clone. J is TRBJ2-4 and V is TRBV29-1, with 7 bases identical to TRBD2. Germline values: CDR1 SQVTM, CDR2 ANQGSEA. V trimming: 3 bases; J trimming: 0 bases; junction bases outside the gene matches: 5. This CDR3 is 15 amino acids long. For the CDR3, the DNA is TGCAGCGTTGAGGAAGGGAGGGTAGCCAAAAACATTCAGTACTTC. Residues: CSVEEGRVAKNIQYF.

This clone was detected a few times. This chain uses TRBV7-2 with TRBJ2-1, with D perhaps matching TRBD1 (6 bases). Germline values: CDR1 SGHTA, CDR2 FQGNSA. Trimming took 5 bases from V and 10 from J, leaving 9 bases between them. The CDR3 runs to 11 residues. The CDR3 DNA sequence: TGTGCCAGCAGCCCGGGACACGAGCAGTTCTTC. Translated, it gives CASSPGHEQFF.

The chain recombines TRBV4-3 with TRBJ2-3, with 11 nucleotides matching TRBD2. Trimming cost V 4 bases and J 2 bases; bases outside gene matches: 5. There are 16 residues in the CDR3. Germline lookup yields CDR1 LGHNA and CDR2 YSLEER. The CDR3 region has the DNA TGCGCCAGCAGCCGTACTAGCGGGGGTTACACAGATACGCAGTATTTT. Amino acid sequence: CASSRTSGGYTDTQYF.

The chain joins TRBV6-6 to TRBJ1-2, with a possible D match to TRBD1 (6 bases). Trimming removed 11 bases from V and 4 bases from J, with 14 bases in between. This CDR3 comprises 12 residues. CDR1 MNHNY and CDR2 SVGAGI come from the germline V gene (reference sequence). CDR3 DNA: TGTGCCGTCAGGGGTGACGGCTATGGCTACACCTTC. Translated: CAVRGDGYGYTF.

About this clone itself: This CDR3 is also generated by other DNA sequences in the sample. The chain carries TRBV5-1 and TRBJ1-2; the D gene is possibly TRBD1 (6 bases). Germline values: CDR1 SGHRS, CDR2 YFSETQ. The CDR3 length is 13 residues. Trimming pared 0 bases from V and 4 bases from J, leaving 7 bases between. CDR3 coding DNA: TGCGCCAGCAGCTTGGGAGGGGGCTATGGCTACACCTTC. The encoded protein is CASSLGGGYGYTF.

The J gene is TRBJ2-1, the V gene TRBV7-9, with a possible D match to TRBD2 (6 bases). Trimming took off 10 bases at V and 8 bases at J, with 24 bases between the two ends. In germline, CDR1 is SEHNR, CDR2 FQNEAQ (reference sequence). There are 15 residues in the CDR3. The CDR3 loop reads CAINSMDGGGDEQFF. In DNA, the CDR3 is TGTGCCATCAACAGCATGGACGGGGGTGGCGATGAGCAGTTCTTC.

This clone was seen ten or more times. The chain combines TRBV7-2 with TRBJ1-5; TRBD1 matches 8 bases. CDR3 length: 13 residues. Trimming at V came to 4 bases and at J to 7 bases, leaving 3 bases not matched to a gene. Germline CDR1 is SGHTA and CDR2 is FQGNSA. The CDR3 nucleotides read TGTGCCAGCAGCTACAGGGGGGGCCAGCCCCAGCATTTT. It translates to CASSYRGGQPQHF.

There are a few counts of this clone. The CDR3 region is CASSPREYSGYF. In nucleotides, the CDR3 is TGTGCCAGCTCACCACGTGAGTACAGCGGGTATTTT. The chain is built from TRBV18 and TRBJ2-3; the D gene is possibly TRBD2 (5 bases). V gave up 1 base and J gave up 14 bases, with 13 bases separating them. In germline, CDR1 is KGHSH, CDR2 LQKENI. The CDR3 length is 12 residues.

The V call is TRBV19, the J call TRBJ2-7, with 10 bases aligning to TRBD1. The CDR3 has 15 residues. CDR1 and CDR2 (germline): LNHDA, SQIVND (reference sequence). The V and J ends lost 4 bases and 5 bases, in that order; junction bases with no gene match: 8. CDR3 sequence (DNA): TGTGCCAGTAGTAGCGGACAGGGGGTCTGGCACGAGCAGTACTTC. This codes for CASSSGQGVWHEQYF.

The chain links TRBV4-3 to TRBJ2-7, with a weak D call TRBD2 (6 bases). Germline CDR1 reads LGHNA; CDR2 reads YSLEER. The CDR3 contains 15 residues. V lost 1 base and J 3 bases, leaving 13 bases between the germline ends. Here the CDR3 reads CASSQARRALYEQYF. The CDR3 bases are TGCGCCAGCAGCCAAGCTAGGAGGGCACTCTACGAGCAGTACTTC.

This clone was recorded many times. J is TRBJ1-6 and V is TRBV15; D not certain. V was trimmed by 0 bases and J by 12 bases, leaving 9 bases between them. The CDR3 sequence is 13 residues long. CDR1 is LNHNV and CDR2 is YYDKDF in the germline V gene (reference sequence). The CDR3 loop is CATSRDLGEPLHF. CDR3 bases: TGTGCCACCAGCAGAGACTTGGGAGAACCCCTCCACTTT. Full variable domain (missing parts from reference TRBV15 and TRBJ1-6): DAMVIQNPRYQVTQFGKPVTLSCSQTLNHNVMYWYQQKSSQAPKLLFHYYDKDFNNEADTPDNFQSRRPNTSFCFLDIRSPGLGDTAMYLCATSRDLGEPLHFGNGTRLTVT.

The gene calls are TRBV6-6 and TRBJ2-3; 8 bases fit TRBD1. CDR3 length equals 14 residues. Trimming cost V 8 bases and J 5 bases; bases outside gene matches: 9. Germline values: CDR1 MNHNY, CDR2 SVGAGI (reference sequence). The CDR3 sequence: CASLDRGLIDTQYF. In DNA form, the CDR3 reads TGTGCCAGCTTAGACAGGGGATTGATAGATACGCAGTATTTT.